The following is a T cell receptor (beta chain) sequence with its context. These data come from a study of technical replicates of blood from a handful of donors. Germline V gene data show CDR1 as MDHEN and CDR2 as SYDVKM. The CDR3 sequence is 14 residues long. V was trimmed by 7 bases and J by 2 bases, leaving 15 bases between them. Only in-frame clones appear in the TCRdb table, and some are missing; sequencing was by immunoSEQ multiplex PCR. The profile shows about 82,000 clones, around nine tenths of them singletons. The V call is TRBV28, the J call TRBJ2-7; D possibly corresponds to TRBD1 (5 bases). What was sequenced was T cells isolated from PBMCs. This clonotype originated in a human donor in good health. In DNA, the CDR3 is TGTGCCAGCACCCTTTTTGCAGGGACCTACGAGCAGTACTTC. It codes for CASTLFAGTYEQYF.